This TCR beta chain was profiled in a study of cytotoxic CD8 clonotypes in ibrutinib-treated CLL. For the study at large: Response samples followed a median roughly 13 months of treatment, range 6 to 36.

Sequencing was designed to attain a depth spanning 1 in 200,000 to 1 in 1 million T cells. Generated by immunoSEQ multiplex PCR, the TCRdb table keeps only in-frame clones and is missing some. The profile shows roughly 220,000 clones, 75% to 85% of them singletons. The sample holds a few counts of this clone. V lost 3 bases and J 1 base, leaving 6 bases between the germline ends. Per germline, CDR1 KGHSH and CDR2 LQKENI. The length of the CDR3 is 13 residues. This TCR derives from a human donor with chronic lymphocytic leukemia. Specimen: PBMCs, collected after 12 months of ibrutinib treatment. The genes are TRBV18 and TRBJ1-2; no reliable D call. The CDR3 spells CASSPGFNYGYTF. The CDR3 nucleotides read TGTGCCAGCTCACCGGGGTTTAACTATGGCTACACCTTC.